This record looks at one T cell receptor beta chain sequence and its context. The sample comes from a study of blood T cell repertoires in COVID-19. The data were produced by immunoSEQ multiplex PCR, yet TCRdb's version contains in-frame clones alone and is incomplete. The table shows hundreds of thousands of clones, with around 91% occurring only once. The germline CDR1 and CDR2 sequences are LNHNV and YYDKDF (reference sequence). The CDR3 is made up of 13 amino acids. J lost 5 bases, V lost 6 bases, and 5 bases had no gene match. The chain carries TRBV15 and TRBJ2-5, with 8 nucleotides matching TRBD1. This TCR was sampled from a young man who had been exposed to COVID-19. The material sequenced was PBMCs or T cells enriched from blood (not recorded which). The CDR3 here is CATRAGGGETQYF. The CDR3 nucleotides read TGTGCCACCAGGGCAGGGGGCGGGGAGACCCAGTACTTC.